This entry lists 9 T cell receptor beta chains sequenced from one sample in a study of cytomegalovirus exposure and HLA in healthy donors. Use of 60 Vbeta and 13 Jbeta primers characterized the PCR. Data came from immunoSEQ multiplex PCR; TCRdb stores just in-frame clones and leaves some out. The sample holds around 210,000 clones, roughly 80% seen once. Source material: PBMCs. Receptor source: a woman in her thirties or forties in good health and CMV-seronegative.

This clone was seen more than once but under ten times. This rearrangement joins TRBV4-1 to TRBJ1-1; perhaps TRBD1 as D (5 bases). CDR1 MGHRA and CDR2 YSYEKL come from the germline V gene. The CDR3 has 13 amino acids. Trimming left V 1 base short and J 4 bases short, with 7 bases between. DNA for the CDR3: TGCGCCAGCAGCCAAGGAAGGGGCACTGAAGCTTTCTTT. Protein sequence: CASSQGRGTEAFF.

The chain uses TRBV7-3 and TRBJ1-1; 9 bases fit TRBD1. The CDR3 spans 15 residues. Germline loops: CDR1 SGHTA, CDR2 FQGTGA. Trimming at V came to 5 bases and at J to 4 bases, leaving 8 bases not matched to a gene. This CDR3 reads CASSEGQGLFTEAFF. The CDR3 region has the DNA TGTGCCAGCAGCGAGGGACAGGGCCTGTTCACTGAAGCTTTCTTT. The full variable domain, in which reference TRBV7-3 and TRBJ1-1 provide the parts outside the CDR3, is GAGVSQTPSNKVTEKGKYVELRCDPISGHTALYWYRQSLGQGPEFLIYFQGTGAADDSGLPNDRFFAVRPEGSVSTLKIQRTERGDSAVYLCASSEGQGLFTEAFFGQGTRLTVV.

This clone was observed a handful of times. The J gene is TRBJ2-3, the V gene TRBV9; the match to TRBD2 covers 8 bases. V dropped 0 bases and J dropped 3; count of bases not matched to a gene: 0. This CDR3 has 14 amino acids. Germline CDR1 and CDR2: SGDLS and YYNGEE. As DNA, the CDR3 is TGTGCCAGCAGCGTAGGCGGGAGGACAGATACGCAGTATTTT. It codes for CASSVGGRTDTQYF.

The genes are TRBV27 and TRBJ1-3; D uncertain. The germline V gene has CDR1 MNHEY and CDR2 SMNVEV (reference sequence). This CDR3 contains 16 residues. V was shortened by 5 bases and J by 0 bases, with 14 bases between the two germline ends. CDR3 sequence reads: CASSPSVGVSGNTIYF. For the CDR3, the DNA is TGTGCCAGCAGTCCCTCCGTGGGCGTCTCTGGAAACACCATATATTTT.

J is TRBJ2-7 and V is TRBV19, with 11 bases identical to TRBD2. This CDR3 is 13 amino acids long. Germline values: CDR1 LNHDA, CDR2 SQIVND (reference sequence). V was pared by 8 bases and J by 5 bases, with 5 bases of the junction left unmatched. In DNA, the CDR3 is TGTGCCAGTTCCCCGACTAGCGGGAACGAGCAGTACTTC. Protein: CASSPTSGNEQYF.

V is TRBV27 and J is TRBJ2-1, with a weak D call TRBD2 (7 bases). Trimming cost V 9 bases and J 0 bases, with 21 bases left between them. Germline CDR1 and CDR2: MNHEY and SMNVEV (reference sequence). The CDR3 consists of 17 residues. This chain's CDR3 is CASQRTAGFSSYNEQFF. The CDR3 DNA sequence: TGTGCCAGTCAAAGGACAGCGGGATTTAGCTCCTACAATGAGCAGTTCTTC.

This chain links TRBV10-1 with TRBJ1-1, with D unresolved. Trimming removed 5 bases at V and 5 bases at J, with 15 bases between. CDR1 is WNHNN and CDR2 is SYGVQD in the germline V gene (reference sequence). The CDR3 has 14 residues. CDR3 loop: CASSLTSAPTEAFF. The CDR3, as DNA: TGCGCCAGCAGTTTGACATCAGCTCCAACTGAAGCTTTCTTT.

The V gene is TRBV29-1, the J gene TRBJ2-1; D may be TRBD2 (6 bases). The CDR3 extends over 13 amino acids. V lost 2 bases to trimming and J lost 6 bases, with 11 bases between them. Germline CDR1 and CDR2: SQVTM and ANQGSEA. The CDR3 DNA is TGCAGCGTTGAACGGGGGTCTGGCAATGAGCAGTTCTTC. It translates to CSVERGSGNEQFF.

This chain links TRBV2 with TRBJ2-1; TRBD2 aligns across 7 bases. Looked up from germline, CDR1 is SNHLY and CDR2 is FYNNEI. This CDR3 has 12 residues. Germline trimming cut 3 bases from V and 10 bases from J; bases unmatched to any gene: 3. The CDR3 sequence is CASSDWRGEQFF. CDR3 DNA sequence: TGTGCCAGCAGTGATTGGCGGGGGGAGCAGTTCTTC.